This TCR beta chain was found in a study of CD8+ T cells in alopecia areata. Study as a whole: It was 6 to 18 months of tofacitinib, and then there were 6 months off drug.

Reverse transcription of extracted RNA yielded cDNA, which provided the sequencing template. TCRdb's table, derived via immunoSEQ multiplex PCR, lists solely in-frame clones and lacks some. Among about 100,000 clones listed, around 83% were seen once. General study results and limits: Any link of baseline CD8+ expansion to response, resting on one nonresponder, remains uncertain. Compared with normal scalp, lesional scalp had higher clonality and more expanded CD8+ clones.

CDR1 is SGHAT and CDR2 is FQDESV in the germline V gene (reference sequence). There are 14 residues in the CDR3. The V and J ends lost 5 bases and 3 bases respectively, with 14 bases between them. Comment on this clone: Its matching antigen is unknown.

The treatment here: oral pan-JAK inhibitor, 5-10 mg twice daily. It was from alopecia areata patients that lesional scalp punch biopsies and peripheral blood were collected. This receptor was taken from a human donor with alopecia areata. This specimen was CD8+ T cells sorted from blood, taken at week 24, from a patient treated with tofacitinib. V usage is TRBV11-1 and J usage is TRBJ2-7; possibly TRBD1 for D (6 bases). CDR3 DNA sequence: TGTGCCAGCAGCCCCAGGGACACCAACTACGAGCAGTACTTC. It yields the protein CASSPRDTNYEQYF.